These T cell receptor beta chains were read from a single sample in a study of blood T cell repertoires in COVID-19. Using immunoSEQ multiplex PCR, the repertoire was profiled, and TCRdb retains in-frame clones only, with some absent. The sample has about 200,000 clones, around 87% seen once. The sequenced sample was peripheral blood. These TCRs come from a man in his 60s with acute or convalescent COVID-19. Each CDR3 is given with its conserved first and last residue. Each record gives: V gene, J gene, CDR3 protein.

>TRBV5-1|TRBJ2-3
CASSLIAGVDTQYF
>TRBV27|TRBJ2-7
CASKSGGYEQYF
>TRBV6-4|TRBJ1-1
CASSALGGDTEAFF
>TRBV5-6|TRBJ2-5
CASSSVLAGPRRETQYF
>TRBV7-9|TRBJ1-1
CASSSTGQKNTEAFF
>TRBV7-8|TRBJ2-5
CASSSLAGPETQYF
>TRBV6-4|TRBJ2-5
CASSETSGGAETQYF
>TRBV10-3|TRBJ2-7
CAISEIDSGEQYF
>TRBV30|TRBJ1-3
CAFGRGNGNTIYF
>TRBV3-1/TRBV3-2|TRBJ2-7
CASSQDRVSPYEQYF
>TRBV9|TRBJ2-7
CASSVGGTSRGEQYF
>TRBV5-1|TRBJ2-1
CASTGLTEDEQFF
>TRBV4-2|TRBJ2-2
CASSQGETINTGELFF
>TRBV5-6|TRBJ2-3
CASSVRGPGGVAAQYF
>TRBV3-1/TRBV3-2|TRBJ2-2
CASSQEGGTGELFF
>TRBV9|TRBJ2-5
CASSARPLAGGGETQYF
>TRBV24-1|TRBJ1-1
CATSDFSLEAFF
>TRBV6-5|TRBJ2-1
CASSTQGNNEQFF
>TRBV19|TRBJ1-6
CASGGADGISPLHF
>TRBV19|TRBJ2-5
CASSMSGILETQYF
>TRBV11-2|TRBJ1-4
CASSPGATGDNEKLFF
>TRBV6-5|TRBJ2-6
CASSYDFSGANVLTF
>TRBV18|TRBJ2-3
CASSPPSGGLDTQYF
>TRBV5-1|TRBJ2-1
CASSWGPSGGADEQFF
>TRBV10-3|TRBJ2-5
CAISERGETQYF
>TRBV5-1|TRBJ1-4
CASSPGGGLNEKLFF
>TRBV3-1/TRBV3-2|TRBJ2-2
CASSQRGTGELFF
>TRBV5-4|TRBJ2-5
CASSSGPGLVLETQYF
>TRBV6-5|TRBJ2-7
CASSQIRGVPYEQYF
>TRBV7-2|TRBJ1-1
CASSLGSTGGKTEAFF
>TRBV25-1|TRBJ1-6
CASSDSRGSRNSPLHF
>TRBV9|TRBJ2-2
CASSVAPTGGTGELFF
>TRBV7-8|TRBJ2-5
CASIAGGGQETQYF
>TRBV7-2|TRBJ1-6
CASSSAGIGNSPLHF
>TRBV18|TRBJ2-7
CASSPPGGGAPYEQYF
>TRBV7-3|TRBJ2-2
CASSSGQGNQAGELFF
>TRBV6-5|TRBJ1-6
CASSYSAVYGSPLHF
>TRBV11-3|TRBJ2-7
CASSLGTGPYEQYF
>TRBV4-2|TRBJ1-1
CASSQAHDTEAFF
>TRBV11-3|TRBJ2-1
CASSLGGQGSRDEQFF
>TRBV7-3|TRBJ2-1
CASSRRVDNEQFF
>TRBV3-1/TRBV3-2|TRBJ2-3
CASSQDTRTSGGPGDTQYF
>TRBV10-3|TRBJ2-7
CAISDGLNEQYF
>TRBV7-2|TRBJ2-1
CASSPPGQRYNEQFF
>TRBV11-2|TRBJ2-5
CASSPGGSGGPTTQETQYF
>TRBV6-6|TRBJ1-4
CASSFQNSGEKLFF
>TRBV14|TRBJ1-4
CASSQASNEKLFF
>TRBV3-1/TRBV3-2|TRBJ2-7
CASSQDLGGWRAEQYF
>TRBV10-3|TRBJ2-1
CASGTGAYNEQFF
>TRBV6-5|TRBJ2-7
CASTPLGGSSEQYF